This T cell receptor (beta chain) originates from a study of T-cell memory formation after mild COVID-19. Points on this clonotype: The target antigen is unknown.

Trimming took 4 bases from V and 0 from J, leaving 13 bases between them. There are 15 residues in the CDR3. The germline V gene encodes CDR1 LGHNA and CDR2 YNFKEQ. MiXCR was run by TCRdb on the 5' RACE reads, yielding one entry per CDR3 protein. The sample lists roughly 560,000 distinct CDR3 sequences; around 21% were seen once. Study-level findings and limits: Pre-infection memory held some responding clones, suggesting pre-existing cross-reactive T cells responded.

The V call is TRBV4-2, the J call TRBJ2-7, with a weak D call TRBD2 (5 bases). Sequencing was carried out using PBMCs or a T cell subset sorted from them (not recorded which). This clonotype originated in an adult woman who had mild COVID-19 (a few samples of this study predate the infection). Cell type and time point are not known. The CDR3: CASSPRASSSYEQYF. In nucleotides, the CDR3 is TGTGCCAGCAGCCCCCGGGCTAGCAGCTCCTACGAGCAGTACTTC.